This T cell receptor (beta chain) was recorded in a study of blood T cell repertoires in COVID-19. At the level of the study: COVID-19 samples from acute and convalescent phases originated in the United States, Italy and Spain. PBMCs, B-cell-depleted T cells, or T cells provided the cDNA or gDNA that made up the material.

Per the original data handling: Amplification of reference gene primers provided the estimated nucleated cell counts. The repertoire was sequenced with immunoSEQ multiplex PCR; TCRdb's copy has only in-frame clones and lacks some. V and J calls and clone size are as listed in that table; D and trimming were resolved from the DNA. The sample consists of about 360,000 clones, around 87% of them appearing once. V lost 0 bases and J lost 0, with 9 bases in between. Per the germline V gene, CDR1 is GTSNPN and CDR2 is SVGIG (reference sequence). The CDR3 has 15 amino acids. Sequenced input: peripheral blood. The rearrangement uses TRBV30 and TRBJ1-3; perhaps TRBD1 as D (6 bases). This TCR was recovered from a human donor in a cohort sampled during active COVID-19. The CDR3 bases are TGTGCCTGGAGTGTACCGACAGGCTCTGGAAACACCATATATTTT. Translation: CAWSVPTGSGNTIYF. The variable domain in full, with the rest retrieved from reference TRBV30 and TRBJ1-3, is SQTIHQWPATLVQPVGSPLSLECTVEGTSNPNLYWYRQAAGRGLQLLFYSVGIGQISSEVPQNLSASRPQDRQFILSSKKLLLSDSGFYLCAWSVPTGSGNTIYFGEGSWLTVV.